One and the same sample provided the 18 T cell receptor beta chains below, sequenced in a study of shared clonotypes between healthy human individuals. Positively selected for CCR7, the CD45RO-negative cells used as naive CD8 cells excluded terminally differentiated effector memory CD45RA+ cells. TCRdb's table, derived via immunoSEQ multiplex PCR, lists solely in-frame clones and lacks some. Here the sample spans over 750,000 clones, 90% to 98% being singletons. Sequencing input: naive CD8+ T cells sorted from blood. These TCRs come from a man aged 25-45 years in good health.

V usage is TRBV5-1 and J usage is TRBJ2-5; 11 bases agree with TRBD2. Germline CDR1 is SGHRS and CDR2 is YFSETQ. The CDR3 loop spans 16 amino acids. Unmatched junction bases numbered 6, after V lost 2 bases and J lost 3 bases. Here the CDR3 reads CASSFFLAGGKETQYF. Written as DNA, the CDR3 is TGCGCCAGCAGCTTTTTTCTAGCGGGAGGTAAAGAGACCCAGTACTTC. Full variable domain (missing parts from reference TRBV5-1 and TRBJ2-5): KAGVTQTPRYLIKTRGQQVTLSCSPISGHRSVSWYQQTPGQGLQFLFEYFSETQRNKGNFPGRFSGRQFSNSRSEMNVSTLELGDSALYLCASSFFLAGGKETQYFGPGTRLLVL.

CDR3 loop: CASSARTSGTNEQFF. The CDR3, as DNA: TGTGCCAGCAGTGCCCGGACTAGCGGGACTAATGAGCAGTTCTTC. The rearrangement links TRBV6-1 to TRBJ2-1, with 12 bases aligning to TRBD2. This CDR3 comprises 15 residues. The germline V gene has CDR1 MNHNS and CDR2 SASEGT. Trimming at V came to 4 bases and at J to 7 bases, leaving 5 bases not matched to a gene.

This clone is a singleton in its sample. The V call is TRBV4-1, the J call TRBJ2-7; D is undetermined. V was pared by 1 base and J by 3 bases, with 16 bases between. There are 16 residues in the CDR3. Per germline, CDR1 MGHRA and CDR2 YSYEKL. Written as DNA, the CDR3 is TGCGCCAGCAGCCAAGGAGGCCTCTCGGGTCGCTACGAGCAGTACTTC. The encoded protein is CASSQGGLSGRYEQYF.

This chain connects TRBV28 to TRBJ1-5, with 7 bases aligning to TRBD1. This CDR3 has 14 amino acids. The germline V gene encodes CDR1 MDHEN and CDR2 SYDVKM. The V gene end was trimmed by 10 bases and the J gene end by 4 bases; junction bases not matched to a gene: 10. CDR3 in DNA: TGTGCCACCTTAGGGACAGCCGTTAATCAGCCCCAGCATTTT. It yields the protein CATLGTAVNQPQHF.

This chain connects TRBV7-6 to TRBJ1-4, with D possibly matching TRBD1 (5 bases). CDR1 is SGHVS, CDR2 FNYEAQ, per germline. Trimming took 3 bases from V and 6 from J, leaving 11 bases between them. The CDR3 is 14 amino acids. The CDR3 coding sequence is TGTGCCAGCAGCTTCTTGACAGAGGATGAAAAACTGTTTTTT. It encodes CASSFLTEDEKLFF.

V and J are TRBV2 and TRBJ2-5; 11 bases align to TRBD2. The trim removed 7 bases at V and 0 bases at J, leaving 7 bases unmatched. Germline V gene data show CDR1 as SNHLY and CDR2 as FYNNEI. The CDR3 length is 16 residues. The CDR3 DNA follows: TGTGCCAGCAAGCTTCCGGGACTAGCGGACCAAGAGACCCAGTACTTC. Its translation: CASKLPGLADQETQYF.

The genes are TRBV29-1 and TRBJ2-7; D gene uncertain. This CDR3 spans 12 amino acids. The ends were cut back, 0 bases at V and 7 bases at J, with 10 bases in the middle. The V gene's germline CDR1 is SQVTM and CDR2 ANQGSEA. The CDR3 region is CSVEDLTREQYF. The CDR3 DNA follows: TGCAGCGTTGAAGATCTCACAAGGGAGCAGTACTTC.

This clone was recorded once. This chain joins TRBV13 and TRBJ2-7; D is unclear. Germline V gives CDR1 PRHDT, CDR2 FYEKMQ (reference sequence). V gave up 0 bases and J gave up 2 bases, with 5 bases separating them. The CDR3 extends over 13 amino acids. CDR3 nucleotide sequence: TGTGCCAGCAGCTTAGGCCTTACCTACGAGCAGTACTTC. Translated, it gives CASSLGLTYEQYF.

J is TRBJ1-4 and V is TRBV2; D unresolved. Trimming took 7 bases from V and 0 from J, leaving 18 bases between them. CDR3 length: 17 amino acids. Germline CDR1 is SNHLY and CDR2 is FYNNEI. In DNA form, the CDR3 reads TGTGCCAGCACTGGGAGTCGGGCGGAGGCAACTAATGAAAAACTGTTTTTT. It yields the protein CASTGSRAEATNEKLFF.

A remark on this clone: The same CDR3 is also encoded by other DNA sequences in this sample. The chain joins TRBV11-2 to TRBJ2-1; D remains ambiguous. The length of the CDR3 is 12 residues. The V gene's germline CDR1 is SGHAT and CDR2 FQNNGV. V was trimmed by 1 base and J by 6 bases, leaving 4 bases between them. CDR3 protein: CASSLGVNEQFF. CDR3 in DNA: TGTGCCAGCAGCTTAGGAGTCAATGAGCAGTTCTTC. The whole variable domain, remainder taken from reference TRBV11-2 and TRBJ2-1, is EAGVAQSPRYKIIEKRQSVAFWCNPISGHATLYWYQQILGQGPKLLIQFQNNGVVDDSQLPKDRFSAERLKGVDSTLKIQPAKLEDSAVYLCASSLGVNEQFFGPGTRLTVL.

This chain joins TRBV6-6 and TRBJ2-2, with 7 bases lining up with TRBD1. This CDR3 is 15 amino acids long. Germline lookup yields CDR1 MNHNY and CDR2 SVGAGI (reference sequence). V was pared by 0 bases and J by 3 bases, with 1 base of the junction left unmatched. The CDR3 sequence: CASSYSTGYTGELFF. The DNA of the CDR3 is TGTGCCAGCAGTTACTCGACAGGGTACACCGGGGAGCTGTTTTTT.

This clone was recorded only once. The chain couples TRBV29-1 to TRBJ2-3; D gene unclear. Per the germline V gene, CDR1 is SQVTM and CDR2 is ANQGSEA. V was clipped by 7 bases and J by 3 bases, with 5 bases between them. This CDR3 is 10 amino acids long. CDR3 nucleotide sequence: TGCAGCGGTGAGACAGATACGCAGTATTTT. This encodes CSGETDTQYF.

The genes are TRBV7-9 and TRBJ2-7; D not resolved. The CDR3 is 15 amino acids. Germline CDR1 reads SEHNR; CDR2 reads FQNEAQ (reference sequence). The germline V and J ends were trimmed by 2 bases and 2 bases, with 13 bases remaining between them. CDR3 in amino acids: CASSLTQRFPYEQYF. The CDR3 DNA follows: TGTGCCAGCAGCTTAACCCAACGGTTCCCCTACGAGCAGTACTTC.

This clone was recorded only once. The chain recombines TRBV7-9 with TRBJ2-1, with D unresolved. The ends were cut back, 9 bases at V and 2 bases at J, with 8 bases in the middle. The CDR3 contains 12 residues. Germline loops: CDR1 SEHNR, CDR2 FQNEAQ (reference sequence). CDR3 nucleotide sequence: TGTGCCAGTAGATCTCCCTACAATGAGCAGTTCTTC. Protein product: CASRSPYNEQFF.

The rearrangement uses TRBV5-1 and TRBJ2-7, with 8 bases that match TRBD2. The germline V gene has CDR1 SGHRS and CDR2 YFSETQ. The CDR3 length is 17 residues. With V trimmed by 0 bases and J by 2 bases, 10 bases remained unmatched. CDR3 protein: CASSLASRGALAYEQYF. In DNA form, the CDR3 reads TGCGCCAGCAGCTTGGCCTCGCGGGGGGCTCTTGCCTACGAGCAGTACTTC.

This chain links TRBV5-1 with TRBJ2-2, with TRBD1 as a possible D gene (6 bases). V was pared by 3 bases and J by 0 bases, with 15 bases between. This CDR3 has 17 amino acids. CDR1 and CDR2 from the germline V gene are SGHRS and YFSETQ. CDR3 in DNA: TGCGCCAGCAGCTCGGTGACGGGACATTCGAACACCGGGGAGCTGTTTTTT. Residues: CASSSVTGHSNTGELFF.

The chain joins TRBV5-1 to TRBJ2-2; possibly TRBD2 for D (5 bases). CDR1 and CDR2 from the germline V gene are SGHRS and YFSETQ. The V end lost 4 bases, the J end lost 0 bases, and 13 bases lay between the germline ends. CDR3 length equals 16 residues. CDR3: CASSNFEDSNTGELFF. CDR3 sequence (DNA): TGCGCCAGCAGCAATTTTGAGGACTCGAACACCGGGGAGCTGTTTTTT.

The chain is built from TRBV4-1 and TRBJ2-7; D unclear. This CDR3 has 14 residues. The V end lost 4 bases, the J end lost 3 bases, and 13 bases lay between the germline ends. Germline CDR1 MGHRA, CDR2 YSYEKL. The chain's CDR3 is CASSLMDGFYEQYF. CDR3 coding DNA: TGCGCCAGCAGCCTGATGGACGGATTCTACGAGCAGTACTTC.